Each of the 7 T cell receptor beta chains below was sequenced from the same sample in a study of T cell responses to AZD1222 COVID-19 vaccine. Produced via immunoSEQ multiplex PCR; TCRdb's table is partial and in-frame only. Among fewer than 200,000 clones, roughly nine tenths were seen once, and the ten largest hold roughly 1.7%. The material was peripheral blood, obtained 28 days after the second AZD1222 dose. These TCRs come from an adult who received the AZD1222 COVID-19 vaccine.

CDR3 nucleotides: TGCGCCAGCAGCTTGGGGCAGGGAGGTGAAAAACTGTTTTTT. Amino acids: CASSLGQGGEKLFF. The chain has TRBV5-1 and TRBJ1-4, with D tentatively TRBD1 (5 bases). CDR3 length equals 14 residues. The ends were cut back, 0 bases at V and 7 bases at J, with 10 bases in the middle. Germline CDR1 reads SGHRS; CDR2 reads YFSETQ.

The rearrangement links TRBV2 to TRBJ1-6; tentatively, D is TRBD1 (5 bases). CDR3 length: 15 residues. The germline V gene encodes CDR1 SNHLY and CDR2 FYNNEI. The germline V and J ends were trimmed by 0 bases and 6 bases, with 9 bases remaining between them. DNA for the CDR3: TGTGCCAGCAGTGAAGCGAAAGGGGTTAATTCACCCCTCCACTTT. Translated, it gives CASSEAKGVNSPLHF.

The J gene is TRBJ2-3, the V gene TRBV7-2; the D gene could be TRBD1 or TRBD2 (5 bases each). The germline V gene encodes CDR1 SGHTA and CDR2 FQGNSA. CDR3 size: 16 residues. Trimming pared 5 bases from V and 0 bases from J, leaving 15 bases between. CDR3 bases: TGTGCCAGCAGCCCCTTGGGGACGCGTAGCACAGATACGCAGTATTTT. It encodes CASSPLGTRSTDTQYF.

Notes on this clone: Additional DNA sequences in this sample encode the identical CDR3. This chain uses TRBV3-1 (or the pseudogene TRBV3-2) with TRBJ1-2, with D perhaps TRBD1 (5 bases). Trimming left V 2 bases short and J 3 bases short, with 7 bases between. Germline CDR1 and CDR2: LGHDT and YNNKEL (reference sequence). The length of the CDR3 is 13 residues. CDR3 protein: CASSQQGYYGYTF. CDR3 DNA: TGTGCCAGCAGCCAACAGGGATACTATGGCTACACCTTC.

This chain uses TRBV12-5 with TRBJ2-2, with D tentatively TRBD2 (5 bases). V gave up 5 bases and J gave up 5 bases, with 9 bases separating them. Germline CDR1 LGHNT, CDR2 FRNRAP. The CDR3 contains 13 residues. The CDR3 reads CASGADLTGELFF. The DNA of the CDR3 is TGTGCTAGTGGTGCGGACTTAACCGGGGAGCTGTTTTTT.

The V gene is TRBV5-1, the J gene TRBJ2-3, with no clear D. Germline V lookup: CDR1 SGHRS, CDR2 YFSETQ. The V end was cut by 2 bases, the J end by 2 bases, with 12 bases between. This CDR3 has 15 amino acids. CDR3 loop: CASSFSDLLTDTQYF. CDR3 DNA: TGCGCCAGCAGCTTTTCAGACCTTCTCACAGATACGCAGTATTTT.

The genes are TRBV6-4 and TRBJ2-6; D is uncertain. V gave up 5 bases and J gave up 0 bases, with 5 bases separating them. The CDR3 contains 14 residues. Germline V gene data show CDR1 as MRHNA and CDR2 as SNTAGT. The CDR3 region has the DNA TGTGCCAGCAGTCCAGTCTCTGGGGCCAACGTCCTGACTTTC. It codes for CASSPVSGANVLTF.